This T cell receptor (beta chain) comes out of a study of T-cell memory formation after mild COVID-19. Whole-study context: TCR clusters were mostly confined to one donor each.

The CDR3 is 12 residues long. J was trimmed by 9 bases and V by 6 bases; bases with no gene match: 5. This clonotype came up a few times. Its antigen remains unknown. Study-wide results and limits: Clones which contracted sat mainly in CM and EM if CD4+, and in EMRA if CD8+.

TCRdb fed the 5' RACE reads into MiXCR, producing one record per CDR3 protein. The table shows over 450,000 distinct CDR3 sequences, with roughly 20% occurring only once. Sequences were obtained from PBMCs or a T cell subset sorted from them (not recorded which). The sequence was obtained from an adult woman who had mild COVID-19 (a few samples of this study predate the infection). Cell type and time point are not known. The chain recombines TRBV12-3 or TRBV12-4 with TRBJ2-1; TRBD1 aligns across 7 bases. CDR3 coding DNA: TGTGCCAGCAGGAAGGGGGCTGTTGAGCAGTTCTTC. Its translation is CASRKGAVEQFF.